The rows below give T cell receptor beta chains drawn from one sample of a study of OX40 agonist ivuxolimab in advanced cancers. The data were produced by immunoSEQ multiplex PCR, yet TCRdb's version contains in-frame clones alone and is incomplete. The table has 42,000 or so clones, around 89% seen once. Here the sequenced sample was CD4+ or CD8+ T cells sorted from blood, taken in a trial of the OX40 agonist ivuxolimab. These receptor sequences come from an adult with an advanced solid tumor such as melanoma, head and neck, liver or kidney cancer. CDR3s include the opening cysteine and the closing phenylalanine or tryptophan. Each record gives: V gene, CDR3 protein.

v_gene: TRBV11-3
CDR3aa: CASSLLGTGELFF

v_gene: TRBV20-1
CDR3aa: CSAGGQVAFF

v_gene: TRBV2
CDR3aa: CASTSGLKKTQYF

v_gene: TRBV7-2
CDR3aa: CASSGTGDQPQHF

v_gene: TRBV30
CDR3aa: CAWRRTGGPLHF

v_gene: TRBV4-2
CDR3aa: CASSQGTSGFGLPETQYF

v_gene: TRBV30
CDR3aa: CAWSTGNYGYTF

v_gene: TRBV4-1
CDR3aa: CASSQATSAYSYEQYF

v_gene: TRBV30
CDR3aa: CAWQGATYEQYF

v_gene: TRBV4-2
CDR3aa: CASSQPGLGFFGGGTDTQYF

v_gene: TRBV6-5
CDR3aa: CASSYIRDRGEETQYF

v_gene: TRBV7-9
CDR3aa: CASHRRGFDTEAFF

v_gene: TRBV19
CDR3aa: CASSIDGSARNGYTF

v_gene: TRBV12-5
CDR3aa: CASGLGTPSYNEQFF

v_gene: TRBV5-1
CDR3aa: CASSLVPGGDLYNEQFF

v_gene: TRBV7-9
CDR3aa: CASSLEGGFGTDTQYF

v_gene: TRBV6-5
CDR3aa: CASITKTGKGYEQYF

v_gene: TRBV9
CDR3aa: CASSSGSGANVLTF

v_gene: TRBV19
CDR3aa: CASSIAGRRSYNEQFF

v_gene: TRBV6-5
CDR3aa: CASSPRGQGLYGYTF

v_gene: TRBV2
CDR3aa: CASSEAGSGDSPLHF

v_gene: TRBV2
CDR3aa: CASSADRGTTDTQYF

v_gene: TRBV5-1
CDR3aa: CASSLAGIGQPQHF

v_gene: TRBV6-5
CDR3aa: CASSYGQGGEPQHF

v_gene: TRBV28
CDR3aa: CASSSRGSTEAFF

v_gene: TRBV2
CDR3aa: CASSVTSGAVGELFF

v_gene: TRBV6-1
CDR3aa: CASREGIRGEKLFF

v_gene: TRBV7-9
CDR3aa: CASSLAGGSTDTQYF

v_gene: TRBV10-3
CDR3aa: CASRGSKGPDTQYF

v_gene: TRBV11-2
CDR3aa: CASSLDHVTDTQYF

v_gene: TRBV5-1
CDR3aa: CASSRDSPKGDTGELFF

v_gene: TRBV2
CDR3aa: CASRIRVYEQYF

v_gene: TRBV15
CDR3aa: CATSSAPSGNVYTQYF

v_gene: TRBV4-3
CDR3aa: CASSQEGASRNEQFF

v_gene: TRBV30
CDR3aa: CAWSGGTYNSPLHF

v_gene: TRBV7-9
CDR3aa: CASSPGLARGETQYF

v_gene: TRBV18
CDR3aa: CASSERTGRYGYTF

v_gene: TRBV6-5
CDR3aa: CASSYSGTGGAETQYF

v_gene: TRBV7-2
CDR3aa: CASSLVSLVSGGQETQYF

v_gene: TRBV7-2
CDR3aa: CASSPPGLASYNEQFF

v_gene: TRBV4-1
CDR3aa: CASSPTAAGGSRETQYF

v_gene: TRBV5-1
CDR3aa: CASSFAQGPSYGYTF

v_gene: TRBV28
CDR3aa: CASELLGDGYTF

v_gene: TRBV6-6
CDR3aa: CASSYIAGGVETQYF

v_gene: TRBV6-5
CDR3aa: CASSSGASGNTIYF

v_gene: TRBV6-6
CDR3aa: CASSYSEGGTQYF

v_gene: TRBV29-1
CDR3aa: CSVSDKSYNEQFF

v_gene: TRBV7-2
CDR3aa: CASSFTENTEAFF

v_gene: TRBV29-1
CDR3aa: CSVEYEQYF

v_gene: TRBV19
CDR3aa: CASSTPGTSGRAPNEQFF

v_gene: TRBV10-3
CDR3aa: CAISGGAGYGYTF

v_gene: TRBV18
CDR3aa: CASSPRAGGQETQYF

v_gene: TRBV2
CDR3aa: CASNQGFSNQPQHF

v_gene: TRBV29-1
CDR3aa: CSGVGREVVETQYF